This TCR beta chain was captured in a study of post-analysis software for immune sequencing data. Study conclusions and caveats: Five or six TRBV segments were more frequent in patients than controls; TRBV5-6, TRBV5-1 and TRBV20-1 belonged to this group.

Trimming shortened V by 4 bases and J by 6 bases, and 10 bases separated the two germline ends. Per the germline V gene, CDR1 is LGHDT and CDR2 is YNNKEL (reference sequence). The CDR3 covers 13 residues. This clonotype was seen more than once but under ten times. Its antigen is still unknown. Researchers reported that TCR beta cDNA libraries carried unique molecular identifiers. From the PCR reads, TCRdb called clonotypes with MiXCR, one entry per CDR3 protein. The sample records fewer than 700,000 distinct CDR3 sequences, about 40% being singletons. The chain has TRBV3-1 and TRBJ2-1; D unresolved. The specimen sequenced was blood. The sequence came from a girl under 18 with multiple sclerosis. The CDR3 coding sequence is TGTGCCAGCAGCCGCCTACAGAGCAATGAGCAGTTCTTC. Its protein product is CASSRLQSNEQFF.